This T cell receptor beta chain was sequenced in a study of human T cells and chemical hapten exposure. On the study more broadly: Largely, small differences in pooled library volume made per-sample TCR yields vary. Points from the study as a whole: TCRs exceeding a frequency of 1 in 1000 stayed unchanged under DPC sensitization.

The sample's time point: healthy volunteer bleed at 2 weeks. Whole blood, unfractionated, served as the material for total RNA extraction. CDR3 length equals 15 residues. Germline lookup yields CDR1 DFQATT and CDR2 SNEGSKA (reference sequence). Unmatched junction bases numbered 7, after V lost 3 bases and J lost 2 bases. Unique molecular identifiers were linked by the library to individual cDNA molecules. In the study's own analysis: From around 20,000 to 690,000 TCRs were found per sample, with a median of around 100,000. Using its own MiXCR run on the RACE reads, TCRdb lists one record per CDR3 protein. TCRdb, not the authors, supplied the V and J calls. Found here are tens of thousands of distinct CDR3 sequences, 6.5% to 8.5% of them singletons; the top ten hold approximately 9.8%. There are many counts of this clonotype. No antigen is known for it.

The rearrangement joins TRBV20-1 to TRBJ2-5, with 9 bases aligning to TRBD2. The sequenced sample consisted of whole blood. The clonotype comes from a human donor in good health. Some clones in this sample may be carry-over from other donors' samples. The CDR3 region has the DNA TGCAGTGCTAGCTCCCTAGCGGGAAGTCAAGAGACCCAGTACTTC. Translation gives CSASSLAGSQETQYF.